These T cell receptor beta chains were read from a single sample in a study of blood T cell repertoires in COVID-19. TCRdb's table, derived via immunoSEQ multiplex PCR, lists solely in-frame clones and lacks some. Found here are roughly 450,000 clones, less than 95% of them singletons; the top ten hold about 0.63%. Sequencing was carried out using PBMCs or T cells enriched from blood (not recorded which). These receptors all stem from a man between 18 and 35 years old who had recovered from COVID-19. CDR3s include the opening cysteine and the closing phenylalanine or tryptophan. D genes are given only for firm matches. A clone size is listed for some rows: how often the clone was seen (once, few, many), or a class if it is expanded.

clone size	CDR3 length	V gene	J gene	D gene	CDR3 protein	CDR3 DNA
.	17	TRBV28	TRBJ1-6	.	CASSLWGGVRGNSPLHF	TGTGCCAGCAGTTTATGGGGCGGGGTTCGGGGAAATTCACCCCTCCACTTT
few	15	TRBV2	TRBJ2-7	TRBD2	CASSFRTSGSYEQYF	TGTGCCAGCAGTTTCAGGACTAGCGGCTCCTACGAGCAGTACTTC
.	10	TRBV20-1	TRBJ1-1	.	CSARGLGQTF	TGCAGTGCTAGGGGACTAGGCCAGACATTT
once	16	TRBV18	TRBJ2-2	TRBD1	CASSPKDRVNTGELFF	TGTGCCAGCTCACCAAAGGACAGGGTGAACACCGGGGAGCTGTTTTTT
.	15	TRBV5-1	TRBJ1-2	TRBD1	CASSVTGQGWYGYTF	TGCGCCAGCAGCGTTACCGGACAGGGGTGGTATGGCTACACCTTC
.	15	TRBV2	TRBJ1-5	.	CASSETGPSNQPQHF	TGTGCCAGCAGTGAAACCGGTCCGTCCAATCAGCCCCAGCATTTT
.	15	TRBV4-2	TRBJ1-6	TRBD1	CASSQRTGPNSPLHF	TGTGCCAGCAGCCAGCGGACAGGCCCAAATTCACCCCTCCACTTT
.	14	TRBV27	TRBJ2-7	TRBD1	CASSLTGGSYEQYF	TGTGCCAGCAGTTTGACAGGGGGCTCCTACGAGCAGTACTTC
few	13	TRBV12-3/TRBV12-4	TRBJ1-1	.	CASRPPGYPEAFF	TGTGCCAGCAGGCCCCCAGGGTATCCTGAAGCTTTCTTT
.	15	TRBV7-6	TRBJ1-2	.	CASSPYRDRERGYTF	TGTGCCAGCAGCCCCTACAGGGACCGAGAGAGGGGCTACACCTTC
.	14	TRBV27	TRBJ2-7	.	CASSLWRGHHEQYF	TGTGCCAGCAGTTTATGGAGGGGGCACCACGAGCAGTACTTC
.	12	TRBV28	TRBJ1-3	.	CASRVGGNTIYF	TGTGCCAGCAGGGTCGGGGGAAACACCATATATTTT
.	12	TRBV7-2	TRBJ2-1	.	CASSPTNNEQFF	TGTGCCAGCAGCCCAACTAACAATGAGCAGTTCTTC
.	14	TRBV18	TRBJ2-7	TRBD2	CASSPTSGPYEQYF	TGTGCCAGCTCCCCGACTAGCGGCCCCTACGAGCAGTACTTC
.	17	TRBV30	TRBJ2-1	TRBD2	CAWRRTSGGAENNEQFF	TGTGCCTGGAGAAGGACTAGCGGGGGGGCCGAGAACAATGAGCAGTTCTTC
.	17	TRBV9	TRBJ2-3	.	CASSGLGDGREQDTQYF	TGTGCCAGCAGCGGGCTGGGTGATGGGCGGGAACAAGATACGCAGTATTTT
.	14	TRBV10-1	TRBJ2-3	TRBD2	CASRAGGPTGTQYF	TGCGCCAGCCGGGCGGGAGGGCCTACGGGGACGCAGTATTTT
.	14	TRBV18	TRBJ1-5	TRBD1	CASSDRQGDQPQHF	TGTGCCAGTTCCGATAGACAGGGGGATCAGCCCCAGCATTTT
.	18	TRBV2	TRBJ1-4	TRBD1	CASSDIDRVGATNEKLFF	TGTGCCAGCAGTGACATAGACAGGGTGGGCGCAACTAATGAAAAACTGTTTTTT
.	15	TRBV5-1	TRBJ1-6	TRBD1	CASCRDRGDNSPLHF	TGCGCCAGCTGCAGGGACAGGGGAGACAATTCACCCCTCCACTTT
.	16	TRBV2	TRBJ2-4	.	CASSSTSGVAKNIQYF	TGTGCCAGCAGTTCTACGTCCGGGGTAGCCAAAAACATTCAGTACTTC
.	16	TRBV7-8	TRBJ1-6	.	CASSYARGAPDSPLHF	TGTGCCAGCAGCTATGCCCGGGGGGCCCCTGATTCACCCCTCCACTTT
.	15	TRBV14	TRBJ1-1	.	CASSLGEEANTEAFF	TGTGCCAGCAGCCTAGGGGAAGAAGCGAACACTGAAGCTTTCTTT
.	12	TRBV28	TRBJ2-1	.	CASSPSGRAPFF	TGTGCCAGCAGCCCCTCGGGCAGGGCGCCGTTCTTC
.	13	TRBV12-3/TRBV12-4	TRBJ2-1	.	CASSFVGQNEQFF	TGTGCCAGCAGTTTCGTAGGACAGAATGAGCAGTTCTTC
.	14	TRBV11-3	TRBJ1-1	TRBD1	CASRDRGLLAEAFF	TGTGCCAGCCGGGACAGGGGGCTTCTGGCTGAAGCTTTCTTT